The next 28 T cell receptor beta chains were all read from a single sample in a study of T cell responses to AZD1222 COVID-19 vaccine. Profiling relied on immunoSEQ multiplex PCR, and the TCRdb table lists in-frame clones only, not all of them. The sample has about 200,000 clones; more than 85% are singletons. Here the sequenced sample was peripheral blood, taken on day 0 of MenACWY control vaccination. The origin of the receptors is an adult in good health.

The chain joins TRBV7-2 to TRBJ1-5; D is unresolved. The CDR3 covers 13 residues. V was clipped by 5 bases and J by 3 bases, with 8 bases between them. CDR1 and CDR2 from the germline V gene are SGHTA and FQGNSA. CDR3 residues: CASSQWVNQPQHF. The CDR3 DNA sequence: TGTGCCAGCAGCCAATGGGTCAATCAGCCCCAGCATTTT.

CDR3 in DNA: TGTGCCAGCAGTTACGCGCCGACTGCTAACTATGGCTACACCTTC. Translation: CASSYAPTANYGYTF. V usage is TRBV6-5 and J usage is TRBJ1-2; D is undetermined. V lost 2 bases, J lost 0 bases, and 10 bases lay in between. This CDR3 spans 15 amino acids. Germline V gives CDR1 MNHEY, CDR2 SVGAGI.

This clone was seen once. The CDR3 loop reads CASSLLPGQGNYGYTF. The CDR3 region has the DNA TGTGCCAGCAGTTTATTACCGGGACAGGGAAACTATGGCTACACCTTC. The rearrangement links TRBV28 to TRBJ1-2, with TRBD1 matching over 9 bases. CDR1 is MDHEN and CDR2 is SYDVKM in the germline V gene. Trimming cost V 1 base and J 2 bases; bases outside gene matches: 5. CDR3 length equals 16 residues.

The CDR3 region has the DNA TGCGCCAGCAGCCAAGTAGGGCAGGGGAACTATGGCTACACCTTC. It codes for CASSQVGQGNYGYTF. This sequence joins TRBV4-1 and TRBJ1-2; D may be TRBD1 (6 bases). The CDR3 length is 15 residues. Germline V CDR1 and CDR2: MGHRA, YSYEKL. V dropped 1 base and J dropped 2 bases, with 11 bases sitting between them.

The chain employs TRBV5-1 and TRBJ1-1, with D uncertain. The CDR3 totals 15 residues. CDR1 is SGHRS, CDR2 YFSETQ, per germline. Trimming took off 4 bases at V and 1 base at J, with 14 bases between the two ends. The CDR3 is CASSLPRGKNTEAFF. As DNA, the CDR3 is TGCGCCAGCAGCCTACCCCGCGGGAAGAACACTGAAGCTTTCTTT.

This clone came up once. The chain links TRBV11-2 to TRBJ2-7; 7 nucleotides match TRBD1. Germline assignment: CDR1 SGHAT and CDR2 FQNNGV. The CDR3 contains 14 residues. Trimming cost V 3 bases and J 2 bases; bases outside gene matches: 4. In DNA form, the CDR3 reads TGTGCCAGCAGCTTGGCAGGGGGTACCTACGAGCAGTACTTC. Residues: CASSLAGGTYEQYF.

The chain has TRBV14 and TRBJ2-2, with a possible D match to TRBD2 (7 bases). Germline V gene data show CDR1 as SGHDN and CDR2 as FVKESK. The CDR3 has 15 amino acids. V lost 6 bases and J 7 bases, leaving 18 bases between the germline ends. This CDR3 reads CASSLIGGQGGELFF. For the CDR3, the DNA is TGTGCCAGCAGTCTAATCGGGGGGCAAGGCGGGGAGCTGTTTTTT.

The rearrangement links TRBV18 to TRBJ1-1; the match to TRBD1 covers 10 bases. CDR3 length: 16 amino acids. Germline CDR1 KGHSH, CDR2 LQKENI. With 4 bases clipped from V and 1 base from J, the junction kept 6 bases outside the gene matches. This chain's CDR3 is CASSRRTGGTNTEAFF. DNA for the CDR3: TGTGCCAGCTCACGAAGGACAGGGGGGACGAACACTGAAGCTTTCTTT.

V gene TRBV18 combines with J gene TRBJ2-6; D gene unclear. The CDR3 extends over 16 amino acids. Trimming removed 6 bases at V and 4 bases at J, with 16 bases between. The germline V gene encodes CDR1 KGHSH and CDR2 LQKENI. The CDR3 is CASSQQELNGANVLTF. The CDR3 DNA sequence: TGTGCCAGCTCTCAGCAGGAATTAAACGGGGCCAACGTCCTGACTTTC.

As concerns this clone: This same CDR3 is encoded by further DNA sequences in the sample. This rearrangement joins TRBV11-3 to TRBJ2-3; TRBD2 agrees at 7 bases. The CDR3 is made up of 17 amino acids. Germline CDR1 and CDR2: SGHNT and YENEEA. The trim removed 1 base at V and 5 bases at J, leaving 12 bases unmatched. CDR3 sequence (DNA): TGTGCCAGCAGCTTAGGAGTGGGTCGGGGGGAGATAGATACGCAGTATTTT. It specifies CASSLGVGRGEIDTQYF.

The chain links TRBV28 to TRBJ1-5, with a possible D match to TRBD1 (6 bases). The V and J ends lost 3 bases and 6 bases respectively, with 15 bases between them. Germline CDR1 and CDR2: MDHEN and SYDVKM. The CDR3 has 15 residues. Here the CDR3 reads CASSLPQGRRQPQHF. The CDR3 nucleotides are TGTGCCAGCAGTTTGCCACAGGGACGTCGTCAGCCCCAGCATTTT.

CDR3 residues: CASSHLKAGGYTF. The CDR3, as DNA: TGTGCCAGCAGCCACCTCAAGGCGGGGGGCTACACCTTC. The rearrangement links TRBV3-1 (or the pseudogene TRBV3-2) to TRBJ1-2, with D uncertain. V was cut by 3 bases and J by 8 bases, with 13 bases left in between. The CDR3 loop spans 13 amino acids. Germline assignment: CDR1 LGHDT and CDR2 YNNKEL (reference sequence).

The chain couples TRBV2 to TRBJ1-2, with D unclear. Germline V gene lookup returns CDR1 SNHLY and CDR2 FYNNEI. The CDR3 extends over 12 amino acids. Between the trimmed V and J ends, which lost 6 bases and 8 bases, there was a span of 13 bases. The CDR3 loop is CASRRTVEGYTF. CDR3 coding DNA: TGTGCCAGCAGAAGGACGGTAGAGGGCTACACCTTC.

This clone was counted a single time. The CDR3 nucleotides read TGTGCCATCAGTGAGTCATTACCGGCGGATTCACCCCTCCACTTT. Translated, it gives CAISESLPADSPLHF. The chain employs TRBV10-3 and TRBJ1-6, with D unresolved. Germline V gene data show CDR1 as ENHRY and CDR2 as SYGVKD. The CDR3 contains 15 residues. V was cut by 0 bases and J by 8 bases, with 11 bases left in between.

V is TRBV10-1 and J is TRBJ2-5; D might be TRBD2 (6 bases). CDR1 WNHNN and CDR2 SYGVQD come from the germline V gene (reference sequence). This CDR3 comprises 13 residues. V gave up 5 bases and J gave up 2 bases, with 9 bases separating them. This chain's CDR3 is CASSPTRQETQYF. The CDR3 region has the DNA TGCGCCAGCAGTCCGACTAGACAAGAGACCCAGTACTTC.

In its sample, this clone was seen once. The chain joins TRBV7-2 to TRBJ2-7; tentatively, D is TRBD1 (5 bases). Per germline, CDR1 SGHTA and CDR2 FQGNSA. This CDR3 is 12 amino acids long. The V and J ends lost 5 bases and 6 bases respectively, with 11 bases between them. CDR3 amino acids: CASSLDNSEQYF. For the CDR3, the DNA is TGTGCCAGCAGCCTGGACAACTCCGAGCAGTACTTC.

V usage is TRBV19 and J usage is TRBJ2-7, with TRBD1 matching 8 bases. Germline lookup yields CDR1 LNHDA and CDR2 SQIVND (reference sequence). This CDR3 is 14 amino acids long. V lost 7 bases, J lost 1 base, and 6 bases stayed unmatched. In nucleotides, the CDR3 is TGTGCCAGTACCCCCGGGACAGGTTCCTACGAGCAGTACTTC. It is translated as CASTPGTGSYEQYF.

The chain employs TRBV19 and TRBJ1-2; D uncertain. CDR3 size: 14 residues. Trimming left V 6 bases short and J 0 bases short, with 11 bases between. Germline CDR1 and CDR2: LNHDA and SQIVND (reference sequence). The CDR3 DNA sequence: TGTGCCAGTAGCGACTTAAAAGCTAACTATGGCTACACCTTC. This sequence encodes CASSDLKANYGYTF.

The CDR3 region has the DNA TGTGCCAGCAGTGTACACAGGGGTAATCAGCCCCAGCATTTT. Its protein is CASSVHRGNQPQHF. V is TRBV28 and J is TRBJ1-5, with 7 bases that match TRBD1. The CDR3 sequence is 14 residues long. Per germline, CDR1 MDHEN and CDR2 SYDVKM. V was pared by 5 bases and J by 4 bases, with 5 bases of the junction left unmatched.

The chain couples TRBV18 to TRBJ2-2; possible D gene TRBD2, 5 bases. Deletions cut 6 bases from V and 9 bases from J, with 11 bases between. The CDR3 has 12 residues. In germline, CDR1 is KGHSH, CDR2 LQKENI. CDR3 coding DNA: TGTGCCAGCTCTGGACTTTCCCGGGAGCTGTTTTTT. This gives the protein CASSGLSRELFF.

This chain connects TRBV6-5 to TRBJ1-1, with 7 bases that match TRBD1. V shed 5 bases, J shed 1 base, and the junction held 4 bases outside the gene matches. The CDR3 runs to 14 residues. The V gene's germline CDR1 is MNHEY and CDR2 SVGAGI. CDR3 bases: TGTGCCAGCAGTCGCCGGACAGGGAACACTGAAGCTTTCTTT. Translated: CASSRRTGNTEAFF.

Comments on this clone: Other DNA variants within this sample encode the same CDR3. The chain links TRBV30 to TRBJ2-5; D not certain. CDR1 GTSNPN and CDR2 SVGIG come from the germline V gene (reference sequence). The V and J ends lost 0 bases and 2 bases respectively, with 7 bases between them. CDR3 length: 13 residues. The CDR3 loop is CAWSVGLQETQYF. CDR3 sequence (DNA): TGTGCCTGGAGTGTAGGCTTGCAAGAGACCCAGTACTTC. Based on the CDR3 plus reference TRBV30 and TRBJ2-5, the full variable domain is SQTIHQWPATLVQPVGSPLSLECTVEGTSNPNLYWYRQAAGRGLQLLFYSVGIGQISSEVPQNLSASRPQDRQFILSSKKLLLSDSGFYLCAWSVGLQETQYFGPGTRLLVL.

The rearrangement uses TRBV2 and TRBJ1-2; D might be TRBD1 (5 bases). The V end lost 3 bases, the J end lost 4 bases, and 15 bases lay between the germline ends. Germline V gene data show CDR1 as SNHLY and CDR2 as FYNNEI. The length of the CDR3 is 15 residues. The CDR3 DNA is TGTGCCAGCAGTGATTTACGTCAAAGGGGCTATGGCTACACCTTC. Its protein is CASSDLRQRGYGYTF.

In this sample, this clone turned up a few times. The chain recombines TRBV5-1 with TRBJ1-4; D is unclear. CDR3 length: 14 amino acids. V was cut by 4 bases and J by 3 bases, with 10 bases left in between. Germline CDR1 and CDR2: SGHRS and YFSETQ. CDR3 in amino acids: CASSVTDPNEKLFF. In DNA form, the CDR3 reads TGCGCCAGCAGCGTGACGGATCCTAATGAAAAACTGTTTTTT.

A single count supports this clone. The V call is TRBV11-3, the J call TRBJ2-1; D assignment may be TRBD1 or TRBD2 (5 bases each). Germline V gives CDR1 SGHNT, CDR2 YENEEA. Trimming stripped 5 bases from V and 7 bases from J, with 12 bases between. The CDR3 totals 13 residues. CDR3 sequence (DNA): TGTGCCAGCAGCGCCCTAGAGGGGAATGAGCAGTTCTTC. Its translation: CASSALEGNEQFF.

V and J are TRBV27 and TRBJ2-5; D perhaps matches TRBD1 (6 bases). Germline CDR1 and CDR2: MNHEY and SMNVEV (reference sequence). CDR3 length: 18 residues. Deletions cut 4 bases from V and 5 bases from J, with 26 bases between. The CDR3 here is CASSSSWIAGAFGETQYF. CDR3 nucleotide sequence: TGTGCCAGCAGTTCCAGTTGGATCGCAGGGGCATTCGGCGAGACCCAGTACTTC.

This clone was recorded once. This chain links TRBV29-1 with TRBJ2-7; 8 positions match TRBD1. The CDR3 is made up of 12 amino acids. Germline CDR1 and CDR2: SQVTM and ANQGSEA. V shed 6 bases and J 4 bases; nucleotides not matched to a gene: 5. The CDR3 DNA is TGCAGCGTCGCCCAGGGGGCATACGAGCAGTACTTC. This translates into CSVAQGAYEQYF.

V usage is TRBV7-6 and J usage is TRBJ1-5, with D possibly being TRBD1 (5 bases). V shed 5 bases and J shed 1 base, with 15 bases lying between them. CDR1 and CDR2 from the germline V gene are SGHVS and FNYEAQ. The CDR3 consists of 16 residues. CDR3 protein: CASSLRGRESNQPQHF. Written as DNA, the CDR3 is TGTGCCAGCAGCCTACGCGGCAGGGAAAGCAATCAGCCCCAGCATTTT.